The table lists the clone carrying this T cell receptor (beta chain) with many counts. Its cognate antigen is unknown. This entry is derived from a study of regulatory T cells in long-lasting Graves disease. Turning to the study itself: Graves' patients diagnosed newly had used antithyroid drugs under 3 months. Findings and limits, study-wide: The TCR repertoire of persistent Graves' patients was less diverse than that of newly diagnosed ones.

Germline V lookup: CDR1 MNHNS, CDR2 SASEGT. The germline V and J ends were trimmed by 6 bases and 0 bases, with 9 bases remaining between them. The CDR3 consists of 13 residues. The time point here: newly diagnosed GD, antithyroid drugs for less than 3 months. Following extraction of RNA from PBMCs, that RNA was used to make the TCR library. CDR3-region Arm-PCR and iRepertoire HTBI primers produced the TCR beta libraries. TCRdb processed the multiplex PCR reads anew with MiXCR; each CDR3 protein has one entry. The sample holds roughly 380,000 distinct CDR3 sequences, roughly 17% seen once. The same sample was also used in a study of T cells in Graves' hyperthyroidism and ophthalmopathy.

The receptor was derived from a man aged 40-50 years with Graves disease. The V gene is TRBV6-1, the J gene TRBJ2-7; tentatively, D is TRBD1 (5 bases). The sample consisted of peripheral blood mononuclear cells (PBMCs), taken at new diagnosis, from a patient treated with antithyroid drugs. CDR3 DNA: TGTGCCAGCAGCTTAGGGGTCTCCTACGAGCAGTACTTC. It encodes CASSLGVSYEQYF.